The rows below give T cell receptor beta chains drawn from one sample of a study of spatial heterogeneity in lung cancer. TCRdb reprocessed the 5' RACE reads with MiXCR, giving one entry per CDR3 protein. The profile shows fewer than 60,000 distinct CDR3 sequences, under 8% of them singletons. This specimen consisted of PBMCs, obtained at follow-up. These receptors were collected from a female donor with early-stage non-small cell lung cancer. Both conserved end residues are part of each CDR3. A D gene is named only where the DNA matches it firmly. Not all rows give a size; the values are once, few, many and, for expanded clones, a class.

CDR3nt	CDR3aa	d_gene	j_gene	abundance	v_gene
TGCAGCGTACCCCTAGATGGACAGGGGGTTGGGGAGACCCAGTACTTC	CSVPLDGQGVGETQYF	TRBD1	TRBJ2-5	many	TRBV29-1
TGCGCCAGCAGTGTAGGCTACGGCGGGGCTAGCACAGATACGCAGTATTTT	CASSVGYGGASTDTQYF	-	TRBJ2-3	few	TRBV10-1
TGTGCCTGGAGTGTAAAGAGGCAGGCCTCCTACAATGAGCAGTTCTTC	CAWSVKRQASYNEQFF	-	TRBJ2-1	-	TRBV30
TGCAGCGTTGACCCGACACTGCACACTGAAGCTTTCTTT	CSVDPTLHTEAFF	-	TRBJ1-1	many	TRBV29-1
TGCGCCAGCAGCCAACCTAGCGGGGGGTCTTCCCGGGAGCTGTTTTTT	CASSQPSGGSSRELFF	TRBD2	TRBJ2-2	few	TRBV5-1
TGTGCCAGCAGCCTTTGGGACAGGGCGGGGAACTATGGCTACACCTTC	CASSLWDRAGNYGYTF	TRBD1	TRBJ1-2	many	TRBV3-1
TGTGCTAGTGGTTCGACAGGGGGAACGGGCGGCTACACCTTC	CASGSTGGTGGYTF	TRBD1	TRBJ1-2	many	TRBV12-5
TGTGCCAGCAGCGTCACAGGGAGGGAGACGACCATATATTTT	CASSVTGRETTIYF	-	TRBJ1-3	few	TRBV9
TGTGCCAGCAGCCAAGGTTACCTGAACACCGGGGAGCTGTTTTTT	CASSQGYLNTGELFF	-	TRBJ2-2	few	TRBV3-1
TGTGCCAGCAGTTTCGAGGGGAACACTGAAGCTTTCTTT	CASSFEGNTEAFF	-	TRBJ1-1	many	TRBV12-3/TRBV12-4
TGTGCCAGCAGTTCAGGGTTTCTTTATAATTCACCCCTCCACTTT	CASSSGFLYNSPLHF	-	TRBJ1-6	-	TRBV6-5
TGCAGTGCTAGACGGACTAGCGGGGGATCTAGCACAGATACGCAGTATTTT	CSARRTSGGSSTDTQYF	TRBD2	TRBJ2-3	many	TRBV20-1
TGCGCCAGCTCCCGTTCGGATTCACCCCTCCACTTT	CASSRSDSPLHF	-	TRBJ1-6	few	TRBV10-1
TGCAGTGCAAGGGGGACAGGGAGGATCGACGGAGGCACTGAAGCTTTCTTT	CSARGTGRIDGGTEAFF	TRBD1	TRBJ1-1	few	TRBV20-1
TGTGCCACAAAAATAACCGGGACAGGCATCTACGAGCAGTACTTC	CATKITGTGIYEQYF	TRBD1	TRBJ2-7	medium-sized	TRBV19
TGTGCCAGCAGCTTTATGAGCGGGGGGGCAGAGACCCAGTACTTC	CASSFMSGGAETQYF	TRBD2	TRBJ2-5	large	TRBV7-2
TGTGCTAGTGGGCCATCACTGACAGATACGCAGTATTTT	CASGPSLTDTQYF	-	TRBJ2-3	many	TRBV12-5
TGTGCCAGCAGGCTGGGACAGGGGGATAGTGGCTACACCTTC	CASRLGQGDSGYTF	TRBD1	TRBJ1-2	many	TRBV6-1
TGTGCCAGCAGCTTAGGGGTAGCGGGGGGCACAGATACGCAGTATTTT	CASSLGVAGGTDTQYF	TRBD2	TRBJ2-3	many	TRBV7-2
TGTGCCACCAGCAGAGATCATGGTCGGTCCCAAGAGACCCAGTACTTC	CATSRDHGRSQETQYF	-	TRBJ2-5	many	TRBV15
TGTGCCAGTAGTATAGAAGTGCTATTTGGGGTGGGAAACATTCAGTACTTC	CASSIEVLFGVGNIQYF	-	TRBJ2-4	many	TRBV19
TGTGCCAGCAGCAGCGGACGGGAAACAGATACGCAGTATTTT	CASSSGRETDTQYF	-	TRBJ2-3	many	TRBV11-2
TGTGCCAGCAGTTCTGGTTTAGGTAGCGGGGGGCCTTCCTACGAGCAGTACTTC	CASSSGLGSGGPSYEQYF	TRBD2	TRBJ2-7	-	TRBV12-3/TRBV12-4
TGTGCCAGCAGCCCGCGGGTTTACTCCTACAATGAGCAGTTCTTC	CASSPRVYSYNEQFF	-	TRBJ2-1	many	TRBV7-2
TGCGCCAGCAGCCTGATGTTAGCGGGGGGTCAAAACATTCAGTACTTC	CASSLMLAGGQNIQYF	TRBD2	TRBJ2-4	many	TRBV5-1
TGTGCCACCTCTCTAGACCGCCGCTACAATGAGCAGTTCTTC	CATSLDRRYNEQFF	-	TRBJ2-1	many	TRBV19
TGTGCCAGCAGCTCCGACCACCCCGGGGGAGAGACCCAGTACTTC	CASSSDHPGGETQYF	-	TRBJ2-5	-	TRBV7-9
TGCAGTGCTACCGGGACAGGGGGCAAATCCTACAATGAGCAGTTCTTC	CSATGTGGKSYNEQFF	TRBD1	TRBJ2-1	many	TRBV20-1
TGCGCCAGCAGCTTCGCCGGGGGGCCTTCCTACAATGAGCAGTTCTTC	CASSFAGGPSYNEQFF	-	TRBJ2-1	many	TRBV5-1
TGTGCCAGCAGTGTTAGTGAGGGCACAGATACGCAGTATTTT	CASSVSEGTDTQYF	-	TRBJ2-3	many	TRBV6-1